These 11 T cell receptor beta chains share one sample of origin, sequenced in a study of blood T cell repertoires in COVID-19. The protocol was immunoSEQ multiplex PCR, while the TCRdb copy is restricted to in-frame clones and leaves out a portion. Of about 340,000 clones in the sample, 92% were seen once. The sample taken for sequencing was PBMCs or T cells enriched from blood (not recorded which). These receptors came from a woman aged 25 to 39 who had recovered from COVID-19.

The V and J genes are TRBV5-1 and TRBJ1-1; D is unclear. Germline V gene sequence: CDR1 SGHRS, CDR2 YFSETQ. Trimming left V 4 bases short and J 0 bases short, with 16 bases between. The CDR3 covers 16 residues. CDR3 coding DNA: TGCGCCAGCAGCCTAGGAGGAGGCGTCCTGAACACTGAAGCTTTCTTT. It yields the protein CASSLGGGVLNTEAFF.

V usage is TRBV7-9 and J usage is TRBJ2-7; TRBD2 aligns across 7 bases. Germline V gives CDR1 SEHNR, CDR2 FQNEAQ (reference sequence). This CDR3 has 14 residues. Trimming cost V 3 bases and J 2 bases; bases outside gene matches: 4. CDR3 bases: TGTGCCAGCAGCTTCCGGGAGGCTCCCTACGAGCAGTACTTC. It yields the protein CASSFREAPYEQYF.

The chain is built from TRBV19 and TRBJ2-1; D unresolved. Deletions cut 1 base from V and 5 bases from J, with 9 bases between. Germline-derived CDR1 and CDR2 are LNHDA and SQIVND (reference sequence). This CDR3 is built from 14 residues. The CDR3 sequence: CASSIGGANNEQFF. DNA for the CDR3: TGTGCCAGTAGTATAGGCGGAGCCAACAATGAGCAGTTCTTC.

The J gene is TRBJ2-3, the V gene TRBV7-2; maybe TRBD2 (6 bases). From germline, CDR1 is SGHTA and CDR2 FQGNSA. Trimming took off 5 bases at V and 5 bases at J, with 14 bases between the two ends. The CDR3 spans 14 residues. This CDR3 reads CASSPQGGRDTQYF. CDR3 in DNA: TGTGCCAGCAGCCCACAAGGAGGGAGAGATACGCAGTATTTT.

The chain is built from TRBV28 and TRBJ2-7; D is uncertain. Trimming removed 10 bases from V and 6 bases from J, with 19 bases in between. The CDR3 contains 13 residues. Germline values: CDR1 MDHEN, CDR2 SYDVKM. CDR3 sequence reads: CATLNGLLLEQYF. The CDR3 bases are TGTGCCACCCTTAATGGTCTACTACTCGAGCAGTACTTC.

The V gene is TRBV18, the J gene TRBJ1-6; possibly TRBD1 for D (6 bases). CDR1 and CDR2 from the germline V gene are KGHSH and LQKENI. The CDR3 totals 16 residues. V dropped 1 base and J dropped 7 bases, with 14 bases sitting between them. In DNA form, the CDR3 reads TGTGCCAGCTCACCACTCCCAGCAGGGGCAAATTCACCCCTCCACTTT. Protein: CASSPLPAGANSPLHF. Full variable domain (rest looked up from reference TRBV18 and TRBJ1-6): NAGVMQNPRHLVRRRGQEARLRCSPMKGHSHVYWYRQLPEEGLKFMVYLQKENIIDESGMPKERFSAEFPKEGPSILRIQQVVRGDSAAYFCASSPLPAGANSPLHFGNGTRLTVT.

The chain links TRBV4-1 to TRBJ1-3; possibly TRBD1 for D (5 bases). CDR1 MGHRA and CDR2 YSYEKL come from the germline V gene. Deletions cut 0 bases from V and 2 bases from J, with 11 bases between. The CDR3 contains 16 residues. This CDR3 is CASSQEKGKTGNTIYF. The CDR3 DNA reads TGCGCCAGCAGCCAAGAGAAGGGGAAAACTGGAAACACCATATATTTT.

The gene calls are TRBV9 and TRBJ1-6, with D maybe TRBD1 (5 bases). The CDR3 contains 13 residues. The V end was cut by 4 bases, the J end by 7 bases, with 9 bases between. Germline values: CDR1 SGDLS, CDR2 YYNGEE. This CDR3 is CASSIAGNSPLHF. Written as DNA, the CDR3 is TGTGCCAGCAGCATAGCAGGGAATTCACCCCTCCACTTT.

The rearrangement uses TRBV5-4 and TRBJ2-7, with TRBD2 identical over 7 bases. Looked up from germline, CDR1 is SGHNT and CDR2 is YYREEE (reference sequence). V lost 1 base and J lost 6; bases outside the gene matches: 7. This CDR3 is built from 14 residues. In DNA, the CDR3 is TGTGCCAGCAGCTTGTATGGGGGGGAAGTCGAGCAGTACTTC. Translation gives CASSLYGGEVEQYF.

The chain is built from TRBV10-3 and TRBJ2-7, with 11 bases fitting TRBD2. This CDR3 is built from 15 residues. J was trimmed by 4 bases and V by 5 bases; bases with no gene match: 7. In germline, CDR1 is ENHRY, CDR2 SYGVKD. CDR3 coding DNA: TGTGCCATCAGTTTAGCGGGAGGGCCTGGGTACGAGCAGTACTTC. Its translation is CAISLAGGPGYEQYF.

This chain links TRBV7-4 with TRBJ1-2; TRBD1 matches at 8 bases. The CDR3 extends over 12 amino acids. Germline V gives CDR1 SGHVT, CDR2 SQSDAQ. Trimming cost V 9 bases and J 6 bases; bases outside gene matches: 6. CDR3 protein: CARISGGDGYTF. The CDR3 DNA reads as TGTGCCAGGATATCAGGGGGCGATGGCTACACCTTC.